Below are 26 T cell receptor beta chains sequenced from a single sample in a study of blood T cell repertoires in COVID-19. This table comes from immunoSEQ multiplex PCR, and its TCRdb copy is limited to in-frame clones, with some not included. The sample has some 140,000 clones, around three quarters seen once; the top ten hold roughly 1.5%. Material: peripheral blood. These TCRs come from a man older than 75 with acute or convalescent COVID-19.

This clone was seen a few times. This rearrangement joins TRBV19 to TRBJ2-7, with TRBD1 identical over 9 bases. The length of the CDR3 is 15 residues. Germline values: CDR1 LNHDA, CDR2 SQIVND (reference sequence). The trim removed 4 bases at V and 4 bases at J, leaving 8 bases unmatched. CDR3 sequence (DNA): TGTGCCAGTAGTAGATACCGACAGGGGGGTTACGAGCAGTACTTC. It codes for CASSRYRQGGYEQYF.

The chain uses TRBV6-5 and TRBJ1-2; D is ambiguous. Deletions cut 2 bases from V and 7 bases from J, with 17 bases between. Germline V gene sequence: CDR1 MNHEY, CDR2 SVGAGI. CDR3 size: 15 residues. The CDR3, as DNA: TGTGCCAGCAGTTACCACGAGAGGGTGGTGGGTGGCTACACCTTC. It encodes CASSYHERVVGGYTF.

V gene TRBV30 combines with J gene TRBJ1-2; 8 nucleotides line up with TRBD1. This CDR3 spans 17 amino acids. CDR1 is GTSNPN, CDR2 SVGIG, per germline (reference sequence). Germline trimming cut 2 bases from V and 0 bases from J; bases unmatched to any gene: 11. The DNA for the CDR3 is TGTGCCTGGAGTACCTGGGGACAGGCGAGTACTAACTATGGCTACACCTTC. Protein product: CAWSTWGQASTNYGYTF.

This clone was seen more than once but under ten times. The V gene is TRBV6-5, the J gene TRBJ2-3; 7 positions agree with TRBD1. CDR3 length: 15 residues. The germline V gene has CDR1 MNHEY and CDR2 SVGAGI. Germline trimming cut 8 bases from V and 2 bases from J; bases unmatched to any gene: 10. CDR3 bases: TGTGCCAGCCGCCTCGGACAGGACCACACAGATACGCAGTATTTT. Translating it yields CASRLGQDHTDTQYF.

The chain uses TRBV6-5 and TRBJ1-1; no definite D call. Between the trimmed V and J ends, which lost 4 bases and 0 bases, there was a span of 6 bases. The CDR3 is made up of 13 amino acids. Germline CDR1 MNHEY, CDR2 SVGAGI. In nucleotides, the CDR3 is TGTGCCAGCAGTTCCATAGTGAACACTGAAGCTTTCTTT. Translating gives CASSSIVNTEAFF.

A few counts support this clone. The chain couples TRBV19 to TRBJ2-3; D gene ambiguous. Deletions cut 5 bases from V and 6 bases from J, with 12 bases between. Germline V gene data show CDR1 as LNHDA and CDR2 as SQIVND (reference sequence). The CDR3 length is 13 residues. The CDR3 protein is CASSETIADTQYF. CDR3 DNA sequence: TGTGCCAGTAGTGAGACCATAGCCGATACGCAGTATTTT.

The genes are TRBV2 and TRBJ2-4; 10 bases line up with TRBD1. Per germline, CDR1 SNHLY and CDR2 FYNNEI. CDR3 length: 16 amino acids. Trimming cost V 8 bases and J 2 bases; bases outside gene matches: 9. CDR3 in amino acids: CASEFGTGVSKNIQYF. The DNA for the CDR3 is TGTGCCAGCGAGTTCGGGACAGGGGTTTCCAAAAACATTCAGTACTTC.

This clone was counted a single time. The chain links TRBV7-2 to TRBJ1-3; TRBD1 might be the D (5 bases). V was pared by 4 bases and J by 0 bases, with 13 bases between. The germline CDR1 and CDR2 sequences are SGHTA and FQGNSA. This CDR3 is built from 16 residues. Here the CDR3 reads CASSSYTGFSGNTIYF. The CDR3 DNA sequence: TGTGCCAGCAGCTCTTATACAGGATTCTCTGGAAACACCATATATTTT. The full variable domain, completed using reference TRBV7-2 and TRBJ1-3, is GAGVSQSPSNKVTEKGKDVELRCDPISGHTALYWYRQSLGQGLEFLIYFQGNSAPDKSGLPSDRFSAERTGGSVSTLTIQRTQQEDSAVYLCASSSYTGFSGNTIYFGEGSWLTVV.

This clone was counted a single time. The V call is TRBV5-6, the J call TRBJ2-2; perhaps TRBD1 as D (6 bases). This CDR3 is built from 14 residues. Germline assignment: CDR1 SGHDT and CDR2 YYEEEE. V was trimmed by 0 bases and J by 6 bases, leaving 9 bases between them. The CDR3 spells CASSLAGVAGELFF. CDR3 sequence (DNA): TGTGCCAGCAGCTTGGCAGGGGTGGCCGGGGAGCTGTTTTTT.

The J gene is TRBJ2-3, the V gene TRBV6-4; 7 bases fit TRBD1. Trimming removed 5 bases from V and 6 bases from J; junction bases left unmatched: 8. Germline values: CDR1 MRHNA, CDR2 SNTAGT. The CDR3 sequence is 14 residues long. CDR3 sequence: CASSSGGVFDTQYF. CDR3 sequence (DNA): TGTGCCAGCAGTTCAGGGGGTGTATTCGATACGCAGTATTTT.

The chain combines TRBV5-5 with TRBJ1-2, with 8 bases fitting TRBD1. Germline-derived CDR1 and CDR2 are SGHKS and YYEKEE (reference sequence). With V trimmed by 5 bases and J by 3 bases, 9 bases remained unmatched. The CDR3 extends over 15 amino acids. CDR3 protein: CASRPVAGGHYGYTF. CDR3 nucleotides: TGTGCCAGCAGGCCCGTCGCAGGGGGCCACTATGGCTACACCTTC.

The chain's CDR3 is CASSIRSGGNEKLFF. CDR3 sequence (DNA): TGTGCCAGCAGCATCCGTTCGGGGGGTAATGAAAAACTGTTTTTT. The rearrangement uses TRBV11-3 and TRBJ1-4; TRBD1 might be the D (5 bases). Germline CDR1 reads SGHNT; CDR2 reads YENEEA. This CDR3 has 15 residues. Trimming removed 5 bases from V and 4 bases from J, with 14 bases in between.

The CDR3 DNA follows: TGTGCCAGCAGCTTTGCGAACAGACAGTATGGCTACACCTTC. The encoded protein is CASSFANRQYGYTF. The gene calls are TRBV11-2 and TRBJ1-2; the D gene is possibly TRBD1 (5 bases). The CDR3 has 14 amino acids. Germline V gives CDR1 SGHAT, CDR2 FQNNGV. The germline V and J ends were trimmed by 3 bases and 5 bases, with 13 bases remaining between them.

The chain uses TRBV7-2 and TRBJ2-3; D unresolved. Germline V gives CDR1 SGHTA, CDR2 FQGNSA. CDR3 length equals 13 residues. The ends were cut back, 2 bases at V and 2 bases at J, with 5 bases in the middle. The CDR3 coding sequence is TGTGCCAGCAGCTTATTTAACACAGATACGCAGTATTTT. Residues: CASSLFNTDTQYF.

The chain has TRBV7-8 and TRBJ1-6, with 8 bases that match TRBD1. Germline loops: CDR1 SGHVS, CDR2 FQNEAQ. The CDR3 is made up of 15 amino acids. V shed 2 bases, J shed 7 bases, and the junction held 4 bases outside the gene matches. The DNA for the CDR3 is TGTGCCAGCAGCTTAAGGGACAGGACGAATTCACCCCTCCACTTT. This translates into CASSLRDRTNSPLHF.

This clone was seen a few times. CDR3 region: CATSTFRSGTSGNTIYF. The CDR3 DNA reads as TGTGCCACCAGCACCTTCCGATCAGGGACTTCTGGAAACACCATATATTTT. The chain recombines TRBV15 with TRBJ1-3, with a possible D match to TRBD1 (5 bases). Germline V gene data show CDR1 as LNHNV and CDR2 as YYDKDF (reference sequence). Trimming stripped 4 bases from V and 1 base from J, with 17 bases between. This CDR3 region has 17 residues.

The rearrangement links TRBV10-3 to TRBJ2-2; 10 bases are a match to TRBD1. This CDR3 has 13 amino acids. CDR1 and CDR2 (germline): ENHRY, SYGVKD. V lost 7 bases, J lost 6 bases, and 2 bases stayed unmatched. DNA for the CDR3: TGTGCCATCACCGGGACAGGGGCCGGGGAGCTGTTTTTT. Translation: CAITGTGAGELFF.

In this sample, this clone turned up a few times. One junction end does not reproduce the germline sequence, and a read error may be involved. This rearrangement joins TRBV6-5 to TRBJ1-1; tentative D call: TRBD1 (6 bases). Looked up from germline, CDR1 is MNHEY and CDR2 is SVGAGI. CDR3 size: 14 residues. In nucleotides, the CDR3 is TGTGCCAGCAGTCACTCCGGGACAAGCCCAGGCGCTTTCTTT. Translation gives CASSHSGTSPGAFF.

J is TRBJ2-2 and V is TRBV18, with 8 bases that match TRBD1. Germline V gene data show CDR1 as KGHSH and CDR2 as LQKENI. This CDR3 region has 16 residues. V was clipped by 3 bases and J by 3 bases; unmatched bases: 6. DNA for the CDR3: TGTGCCAGCTCACCCCCGACAGGGGTCGACACCGGGGAGCTGTTTTTT. Translating gives CASSPPTGVDTGELFF.

This clone was counted only a few times. CDR3 DNA sequence: TGCGCCAGCAGCGCAACCGACAGGGGGCAATCACCCCTCCACTTT. Its protein product is CASSATDRGQSPLHF. The chain links TRBV5-1 to TRBJ1-6; 10 positions agree with TRBD1. V trimming: 4 bases; J trimming: 10 bases; junction bases outside the gene matches: 8. The CDR3 has 15 residues. CDR1 and CDR2 from the germline V gene are SGHRS and YFSETQ.

The rearrangement uses TRBV4-3 and TRBJ1-1; 10 bases line up with TRBD1. The germline gives CDR1 LGHNA, CDR2 YSLEER. Losses at the gene ends were 1 base for V and 3 bases for J; bases not matched to a gene: 2. This CDR3 has 15 amino acids. CDR3 in DNA: TGCGCCAGCAGCCAAGTGGGGACAGGGGACACTGAAGCTTTCTTT. It specifies CASSQVGTGDTEAFF.

This clone has a handful of counts. The gene calls are TRBV6-5 and TRBJ2-1; D is possibly TRBD2 (5 bases). Germline assignment: CDR1 MNHEY and CDR2 SVGAGI. The CDR3 is 15 residues long. The V gene lost 0 bases and the J gene lost 5 bases, with 11 bases spanning the gap. CDR3 nucleotides: TGTGCCAGCAGTTACTCGATGGCGGGTGACAATGAGCAGTTCTTC. Protein product: CASSYSMAGDNEQFF.

V and J are TRBV5-1 and TRBJ2-2, with 8 bases that match TRBD1. CDR3 length: 15 amino acids. With 0 bases clipped from V and 5 bases from J, the junction kept 3 bases outside the gene matches. Per the germline V gene, CDR1 is SGHRS and CDR2 is YFSETQ. The CDR3 DNA sequence: TGCGCCAGCAGCTTGGCCCGGACAGGGACCGGGGAGCTGTTTTTT. It codes for CASSLARTGTGELFF.

The gene calls are TRBV7-9 and TRBJ1-4; 11 nucleotides line up with TRBD1. Germline V lookup: CDR1 SEHNR, CDR2 FQNEAQ (reference sequence). The CDR3 loop spans 15 amino acids. J gave up 7 bases and V 1 base, and 2 bases lay outside the gene matches. The CDR3 is CASSLGTGGGEKLFF. As DNA, the CDR3 is TGTGCCAGCAGCTTAGGGACAGGGGGCGGTGAAAAACTGTTTTTT.

This chain joins TRBV19 and TRBJ1-2, with D hard to call. The length of the CDR3 is 13 residues. V lost 3 bases and J 6 bases, leaving 11 bases between the germline ends. Germline CDR1 is LNHDA and CDR2 is SQIVND (reference sequence). CDR3 loop: CASSIQFGDGYTF. CDR3 nucleotides: TGTGCCAGTAGTATTCAGTTTGGAGATGGCTACACCTTC. The variable domain in full, completed from reference TRBV19 and TRBJ1-2, reads DGGITQSPKYLFRKEGQNVTLSCEQNLNHDAMYWYRQDPGQGLRLIYYSQIVNDFQKGDIAEGYSVSREKKESFPLTVTSAQKNPTAFYLCASSIQFGDGYTFGSGTRLTVV.

CDR3 protein: CASSFPDEPYRGRAGELFF. CDR3 bases: TGTGCCAGCAGCTTCCCCGATGAGCCTTATAGGGGTAGGGCCGGGGAGCTGTTTTTT. The genes are TRBV7-2 and TRBJ2-2; tentatively, D is TRBD1 (5 bases). Per the germline V gene, CDR1 is SGHTA and CDR2 is FQGNSA. Trimming took off 3 bases at V and 6 bases at J, with 26 bases between the two ends. This CDR3 is built from 19 residues.